Presented here are 20 T cell receptor beta chains from one specimen sequenced in a study of shared clonotypes between healthy human individuals. Clones were sequenced by immunoSEQ multiplex PCR, and TCRdb holds only the in-frame ones, with some missing. This sample has about 1.1 million clones; around three quarters occur once, and the top ten carry roughly 0.57%. The sample comprised memory CD4+ T cells from PBMCs. This sample's subset: CD45RA-negative fraction. The receptors derive from a man younger than 35 in good health. Some clones in this sample may be carry-over from other donors' samples.

The gene calls are TRBV6-1 and TRBJ2-7; 8 bases are a match to TRBD1. Germline V gene sequence: CDR1 MNHNS, CDR2 SASEGT. The ends lost 1 base at V and 6 bases at J; junction bases unmatched: 2. The CDR3 runs 13 residues. In DNA form, the CDR3 reads TGTGCCAGCAGTGAAGGGACAGGGCGCGAGCAGTACTTC. The encoded protein is CASSEGTGREQYF.

The V call is TRBV28, the J call TRBJ1-2; unclear D gene. The CDR3 covers 13 residues. V gave up 6 bases and J gave up 7 bases, with 15 bases separating them. The V gene's germline CDR1 is MDHEN and CDR2 SYDVKM. The CDR3 bases are TGTGCCAGCAGCACGGAGGAATCAGTTGGCTACACCTTC. This codes for CASSTEESVGYTF.

The rearrangement joins TRBV15 to TRBJ1-5; D remains ambiguous. The germline V and J ends were trimmed by 2 bases and 4 bases, with 6 bases remaining between them. Germline lookup yields CDR1 LNHNV and CDR2 YYDKDF (reference sequence). The CDR3 is made up of 13 amino acids. The CDR3: CATSRQKNQPQHF. In DNA, the CDR3 is TGTGCCACCAGCAGACAAAAAAATCAGCCCCAGCATTTT. The whole variable domain, remainder taken from reference TRBV15 and TRBJ1-5, is DAMVIQNPRYQVTQFGKPVTLSCSQTLNHNVMYWYQQKSSQAPKLLFHYYDKDFNNEADTPDNFQSRRPNTSFCFLDIRSPGLGDTAMYLCATSRQKNQPQHFGDGTRLSIL.

The chain has TRBV5-1 and TRBJ2-1; D ambiguous. Germline CDR1 and CDR2: SGHRS and YFSETQ. Trimming left V 4 bases short and J 4 bases short, with 18 bases between. The CDR3 extends over 16 amino acids. In DNA, the CDR3 is TGCGCCAGCAGCCCCGTCGGGTCCCTAGGTTACAATGAGCAGTTCTTC. Protein: CASSPVGSLGYNEQFF.

The CDR3 region is CASSEGPGRTQYF. DNA of the CDR3: TGTGCCAGCAGTGAAGGGCCCGGGAGGACCCAGTACTTC. The chain joins TRBV6-1 to TRBJ2-5, with a possible D match to TRBD2 (6 bases). The CDR3 has 13 residues. Looked up from germline, CDR1 is MNHNS and CDR2 is SASEGT. V was clipped by 1 base and J by 7 bases, with 10 bases between them.

The chain couples TRBV19 to TRBJ2-6; D is possibly TRBD2 (6 bases). The CDR3 runs 16 residues. With 0 bases removed from V and 0 bases from J, the gap between germline ends came to 6 bases. Germline loops: CDR1 LNHDA, CDR2 SQIVND (reference sequence). In DNA form, the CDR3 reads TGTGCCAGTAGTATAGAGGGGGGCTCTGGGGCCAACGTCCTGACTTTC. This translates into CASSIEGGSGANVLTF.

The chain couples TRBV7-2 to TRBJ1-3; D ambiguous. CDR1 and CDR2 (germline): SGHTA, FQGNSA. This CDR3 has 15 amino acids. V was trimmed by 3 bases and J by 0 bases, leaving 9 bases between them. CDR3 coding DNA: TGTGCCAGCAGCTTTTTTAGTATCTCTGGAAACACCATATATTTT. Protein: CASSFFSISGNTIYF.

About this clone itself: The same CDR3 arises from other DNA sequences in this sample as well. This sequence joins TRBV2 and TRBJ2-7, with 7 bases fitting TRBD1. The CDR3 is 14 amino acids. In germline, CDR1 is SNHLY, CDR2 FYNNEI. Trimming cost V 6 bases and J 0 bases; bases outside gene matches: 5. DNA for the CDR3: TGTGCCAGCAGGCGACAGGGTAGCTCCTACGAGCAGTACTTC. Translated, it gives CASRRQGSSYEQYF.

Only one count was recorded for this clone. Different DNA sequences within this sample yield the same CDR3. The chain links TRBV7-9 to TRBJ1-4; D perhaps matches TRBD1 (6 bases). From germline, CDR1 is SEHNR and CDR2 FQNEAQ (reference sequence). V was pared by 5 bases and J by 8 bases, with 15 bases between. This CDR3 has 14 amino acids. The CDR3 loop is CASSPGGGREKLFF. The CDR3 DNA reads as TGTGCCAGCAGCCCCGGGGGGGGGCGAGAAAAACTGTTTTTT.

Only one count was recorded for this clone. This chain uses TRBV28 with TRBJ2-1; no reliable D call. CDR1 MDHEN and CDR2 SYDVKM come from the germline V gene. CDR3 size: 12 residues. Between the trimmed V and J ends, which lost 4 bases and 13 bases, there was a span of 14 bases. CDR3 sequence: CASSSPRGIQFF. As DNA, the CDR3 is TGTGCCAGCAGTTCCCCCCGCGGAATACAGTTCTTC.

This chain joins TRBV15 and TRBJ1-2; 11 nucleotides agree with TRBD1. With 1 base clipped from V and 2 bases from J, the junction kept 9 bases outside the gene matches. The CDR3 totals 18 residues. Germline CDR1 reads LNHNV; CDR2 reads YYDKDF (reference sequence). For the CDR3, the DNA is TGTGCCACCAGCAGAGGAGTCCTTGGACAGGGGGCGAACTATGGCTACACCTTC. This encodes CATSRGVLGQGANYGYTF.

With respect to this clone: A read error may produce the germline difference seen at one junction end. CDR3 DNA: TGTGCCAGCAGTCCTCCAGGGAACGCTGAAGCTTTCTTT. This codes for CASSPPGNAEAFF. This chain links TRBV27 with TRBJ1-1, with D perhaps matching TRBD1 (5 bases). This CDR3 comprises 13 residues. From germline, CDR1 is MNHEY and CDR2 SMNVEV (reference sequence).

The chain recombines TRBV5-1 with TRBJ2-7; TRBD1 might be the D (8 bases). The V end lost 3 bases, the J end lost 6 bases, and 22 bases lay between the germline ends. This CDR3 has 16 residues. Germline V gives CDR1 SGHRS, CDR2 YFSETQ. CDR3 residues: CASSSLGGADRVEQYF. DNA of the CDR3: TGCGCCAGCAGCTCGCTTGGGGGGGCGGACAGGGTCGAGCAGTACTTC.

Of note for this clone: Different DNA sequences within this sample yield the same CDR3. The gene calls are TRBV5-1 and TRBJ2-2, with D possibly TRBD2 on 5 matching bases. Germline V gives CDR1 SGHRS, CDR2 YFSETQ. Trimming removed 5 bases from V and 0 bases from J, with 8 bases in between. The CDR3 length is 14 residues. CDR3 protein: CASRRLTNTGELFF. In DNA form, the CDR3 reads TGCGCCAGCAGGAGACTAACGAACACCGGGGAGCTGTTTTTT.

CDR3 residues: CASSAPRTAPRGYTF. The CDR3 DNA follows: TGTGCCAGCAGTGCCCCCCGGACGGCCCCTAGAGGCTACACCTTC. This sequence joins TRBV25-1 and TRBJ1-2; D call uncertain. Germline assignment: CDR1 MGHDK and CDR2 SYGVNS. This CDR3 region has 15 residues. V lost 4 bases and J lost 8, with 20 bases in between.

This CDR3 reads CASSSPPGTPLTGELFF. DNA of the CDR3: TGCGCCAGCAGCTCTCCCCCCGGGACTCCCCTCACCGGGGAGCTGTTTTTT. The chain has TRBV5-1 and TRBJ2-2; TRBD2 is a possible D gene (6 bases). Trimming took off 3 bases at V and 4 bases at J, with 19 bases between the two ends. The CDR3 consists of 17 residues. Per the germline V gene, CDR1 is SGHRS and CDR2 is YFSETQ.

The chain recombines TRBV28 with TRBJ1-5; D possibly corresponds to TRBD1 (6 bases). The CDR3 sequence is 13 residues long. The germline V gene has CDR1 MDHEN and CDR2 SYDVKM. The CDR3 DNA follows: TGTGCTCATGGGGGCTATAGCAATCAGCCCCAGCATTTT. It yields the protein CAHGGYSNQPQHF.

About this clone: A much larger clone lies a single base off, so this may be a read error. Other DNA sequences from this sample encode an identical CDR3 as well. The chain uses TRBV6-1 and TRBJ2-5, with 7 bases aligning to TRBD1. Germline assignment: CDR1 MNHNS and CDR2 SASEGT. This CDR3 has 16 residues. CDR3 sequence reads: CASSDFLQGLGETQYF. CDR3 coding DNA: TGTGCTAGCAGTGACTTCCTACAGGGGCTCGGAGAGACCCAGTACTTC.

This chain links TRBV7-9 with TRBJ2-3, with D uncertain. Trimming took off 5 bases at V and 0 bases at J, with 18 bases between the two ends. CDR3 length: 17 residues. Germline-derived CDR1 and CDR2 are SEHNR and FQNEAQ (reference sequence). For the CDR3, the DNA is TGTGCCAGCAGCGCGCCCCGCCGGCTAATTAGCACAGATACGCAGTATTTT. Its translation: CASSAPRRLISTDTQYF.

This clone came up once. Here the CDR3 reads CASSVGLPPLTSGTGDTQYF. DNA for the CDR3: TGTGCCAGCAGCGTAGGTCTCCCCCCTCTGACTAGCGGGACGGGAGATACGCAGTATTTT. J is TRBJ2-3 and V is TRBV9; 11 positions match TRBD2. After removal of 0 bases from V and 5 bases from J, the junction contained 17 bases not matched to a gene. Per germline, CDR1 SGDLS and CDR2 YYNGEE. The CDR3 spans 20 residues.